The TCR beta chain described here comes from a study of CD8+CD57+ T cells in acquired aplastic anemia. At the level of the study: DNA recovered from sorted CD4+ and CD8+ cells had a mean of about 3 ug. Healthy donors yielded roughly 11 million CD4+ cell reads on average.

Germline V gene sequence: CDR1 SGHAT, CDR2 FQDESV (reference sequence). The CDR3 consists of 14 residues. According to the study, genomic DNA was the template for TCR beta VDJ and CDR3 profiling. TCRdb reprocessed the reads with MiXCR, giving one entry per CDR3 protein. The sample records about 110,000 distinct CDR3 sequences, approximately 49% being singletons. As for this clonotype: A clone one base away is much larger, so this may be a read error.

The chain is built from TRBV11-1 and TRBJ2-5; D tentatively fits TRBD1 or TRBD2 (5 bases each). This receptor was taken from a human donor in good health, serving as a control. The source material was sorted CD4+, CD8+, or CD8+CD57+ T cells (not recorded which) from PBMCs. CDR3 nucleotide sequence: TGTGCCAGCACCAGGGACCCAGTCCAAGAGGCCCAGTACTTC. It translates to CASTRDPVQEAQYF.